This T cell receptor (beta chain) is from a study of blood T cell repertoires in COVID-19. CDR1 and CDR2 (germline): SNHLY, FYNNEI. The CDR3 contains 12 residues. The V and J ends lost 8 bases and 4 bases respectively, with 11 bases between them. Enrollees, roughly 18 to 89 years old, lived in 24 US areas. A word on this clone: Other DNA sequences of this sample code for an identical CDR3.

In the original workflow: Reference gene primer amplification gave estimated nucleated cell counts. TCRdb keeps only in-frame clones here, not all; method: immunoSEQ multiplex PCR. V, J and clone size are taken as reported in that table, and D and trimming were inferred from the DNA itself. The profile shows some 510,000 clones, approximately 88% of them singletons. The TCR was taken from a woman aged 35 to 49 who had recovered from COVID-19. The sequenced sample was PBMCs or T cells enriched from blood (not recorded which). The V and J genes are TRBV2 and TRBJ1-2, with D uncertain. Here the CDR3 reads CASEGGVYGYTF. The CDR3 DNA reads TGTGCCAGCGAGGGTGGGGTCTATGGCTACACCTTC.